The rows below give T cell receptor beta chains drawn from one sample of a study of cytomegalovirus exposure and HLA in healthy donors. Assay: immunoSEQ multiplex PCR; the TCRdb copy retains only in-frame clones and omits some. The sample contains tens of thousands of clones, 85% to 95% of which appear only once. What was sequenced was PBMCs. All receptors derive from a woman between 18 and 29 years old in good health and CMV-seronegative. CDR3s include the opening cysteine and the closing phenylalanine or tryptophan. Fields, in order: V gene, D gene, clone size, J gene, CDR3 protein, CDR3 DNA. The D gene is left open where the match is weak. Expanded clones are given a class, and other clones once, few, many or no size at all.

>TRBV5-1|TRBD1|-|TRBJ2-1
CASSSGTGSRGEQFF
TGCGCCAGCAGCTCCGGGACAGGGTCCCGCGGTGAGCAGTTCTTC
>TRBV29-1|TRBD1|-|TRBJ2-3
CSVIIPYRGDTQYF
TGCAGCGTTATTATCCCCTACAGGGGCGATACGCAGTATTTT
>TRBV5-1|TRBD2|-|TRBJ2-3
CASSLAGGGHTDTQYF
TGCGCCAGCAGCTTGGCCGGCGGGGGGCACACAGATACGCAGTATTTT
>TRBV7-9|TRBD1|-|TRBJ1-4
CASSVDRGEKKLFF
TGTGCCAGCAGCGTGGACAGGGGGGAAAAAAAACTGTTTTTT
>TRBV6-1|TRBD1|-|TRBJ1-5
CASSANRGNQPQHF
TGTGCCAGCAGCGCAAACAGGGGGAATCAGCCCCAGCATTTT
>TRBV27|TRBD1|-|TRBJ1-4
CASSPGQALILNEKLFF
TGTGCCAGCAGTCCGGGACAGGCCCTAATACTTAATGAAAAACTGTTTTTT
>TRBV5-1|-|-|TRBJ2-2
CASSLDPGTGELFF
TGCGCCAGCAGCTTGGATCCGGGGACCGGGGAGCTGTTTTTT
>TRBV27|-|-|TRBJ2-7
CASSNRGTSTYEQYF
TGTGCCAGCAGTAACCGGGGGACGAGTACCTACGAGCAGTACTTC
>TRBV9|TRBD2|-|TRBJ2-3
CASSPGGRASTDTQYF
TGTGCCAGCAGCCCCGGTGGGAGGGCAAGCACAGATACGCAGTATTTT
>TRBV7-7|TRBD2|-|TRBJ2-3
CASSQGLAGADTQYF
TGTGCCAGCAGCCAGGGACTAGCCGGAGCAGATACGCAGTATTTT
>TRBV4-2|TRBD2|-|TRBJ2-1
CASSQALLSGSSYNEQFF
TGTGCCAGCAGCCAGGCCCTACTTAGCGGGAGCTCCTACAATGAGCAGTTCTTC
>TRBV7-9|TRBD2|-|TRBJ2-5
CASSSKTSGSQETQYF
TGTGCCAGCAGCTCGAAGACTAGCGGGTCGCAAGAGACCCAGTACTTC
>TRBV27|TRBD1|-|TRBJ2-7
CASSIDRGSYEQYF
TGTGCCAGCAGTATTGACAGGGGGTCCTACGAGCAGTACTTC
>TRBV6-5|TRBD2|-|TRBJ2-1
CASSYLTGGPRNEQFF
TGTGCCAGCAGTTACTTAACGGGAGGGCCAAGAAATGAGCAGTTCTTC
>TRBV28|TRBD2|once|TRBJ2-1
CASNPSGTSSYNEQFF
TGTGCCAGCAACCCATCCGGGACTAGCTCCTACAATGAGCAGTTCTTC
>TRBV4-3|-|once|TRBJ1-2
CASSQDLAGGYTF
TGCGCCAGCAGCCAAGATCTGGCGGGGGGCTACACCTTC
>TRBV2|-|few|TRBJ1-1
CASSEDRNTEAFF
TGTGCCAGCAGCGAGGACAGGAACACTGAAGCTTTCTTT
>TRBV13|-|-|TRBJ1-2
CASYRVRDTYRYGYTF
TGTGCCAGCTACCGGGTCCGGGACACCTACCGGTATGGCTACACCTTC
>TRBV7-9|TRBD1|-|TRBJ1-2
CASSLSDRAVNGYTF
TGTGCCAGCAGCTTATCGGACAGGGCGGTAAATGGCTACACCTTC
>TRBV5-1|TRBD1|-|TRBJ1-1
CASSLSETGVGTEAFF
TGCGCCAGCAGCTTAAGCGAGACAGGGGTCGGCACTGAAGCTTTCTTT
>TRBV5-1|TRBD1|-|TRBJ2-5
CASSAGTAEETQYF
TGCGCCAGCAGCGCCGGGACAGCAGAAGAGACCCAGTACTTC
>TRBV6-5|-|-|TRBJ1-1
CASSYGRRMNTEAFF
TGTGCCAGCAGTTACGGTCGGAGAATGAACACTGAAGCTTTCTTT